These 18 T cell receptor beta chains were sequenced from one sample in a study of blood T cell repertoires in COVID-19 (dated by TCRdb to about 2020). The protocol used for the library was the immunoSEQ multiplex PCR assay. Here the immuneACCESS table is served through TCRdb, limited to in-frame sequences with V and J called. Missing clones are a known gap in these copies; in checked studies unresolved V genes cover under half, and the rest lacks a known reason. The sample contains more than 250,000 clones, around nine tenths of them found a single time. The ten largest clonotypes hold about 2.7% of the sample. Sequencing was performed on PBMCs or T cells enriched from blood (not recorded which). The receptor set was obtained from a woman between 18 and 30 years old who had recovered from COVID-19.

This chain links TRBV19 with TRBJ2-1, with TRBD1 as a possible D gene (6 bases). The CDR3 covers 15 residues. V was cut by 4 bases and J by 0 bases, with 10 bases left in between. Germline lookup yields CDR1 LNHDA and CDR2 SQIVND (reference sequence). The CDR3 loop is CASSTQGSSYNEQFF. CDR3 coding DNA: TGTGCCAGTAGTACTCAGGGGTCCTCCTACAATGAGCAGTTCTTC.

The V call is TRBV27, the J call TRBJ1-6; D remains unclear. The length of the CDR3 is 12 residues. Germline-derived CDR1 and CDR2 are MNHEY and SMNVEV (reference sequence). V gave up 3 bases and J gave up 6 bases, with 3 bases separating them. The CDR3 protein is CASSFLNSPLHF. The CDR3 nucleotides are TGTGCCAGCAGTTTTCTTAATTCACCCCTCCACTTT.

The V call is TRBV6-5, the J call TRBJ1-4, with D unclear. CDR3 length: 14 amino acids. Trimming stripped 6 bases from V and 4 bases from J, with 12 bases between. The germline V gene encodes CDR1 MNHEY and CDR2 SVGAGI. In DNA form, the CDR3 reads TGTGCCAGCAGCGAGGACGGGGATAATGAAAAACTGTTTTTT. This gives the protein CASSEDGDNEKLFF.

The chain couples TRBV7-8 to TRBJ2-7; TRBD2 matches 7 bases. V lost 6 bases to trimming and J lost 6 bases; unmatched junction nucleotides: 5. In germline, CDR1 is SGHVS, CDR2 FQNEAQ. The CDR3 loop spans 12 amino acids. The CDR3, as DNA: TGTGCCAGCAGTCGTATAGCGGGCGAGCAGTACTTC. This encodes CASSRIAGEQYF.

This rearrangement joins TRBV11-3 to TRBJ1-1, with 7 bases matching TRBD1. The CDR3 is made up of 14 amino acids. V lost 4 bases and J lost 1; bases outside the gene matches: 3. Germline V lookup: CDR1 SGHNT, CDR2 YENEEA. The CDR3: CASSSRQGNTEAFF. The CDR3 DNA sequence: TGTGCCAGCAGCTCACGACAGGGGAACACTGAAGCTTTCTTT.

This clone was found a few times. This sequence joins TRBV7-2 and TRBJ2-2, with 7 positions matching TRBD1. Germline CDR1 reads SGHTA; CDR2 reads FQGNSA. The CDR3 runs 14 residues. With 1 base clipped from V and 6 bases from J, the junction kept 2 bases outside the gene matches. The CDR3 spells CASSLDRGPGELFF. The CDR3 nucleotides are TGTGCCAGCAGCTTAGACAGGGGCCCCGGGGAGCTGTTTTTT.

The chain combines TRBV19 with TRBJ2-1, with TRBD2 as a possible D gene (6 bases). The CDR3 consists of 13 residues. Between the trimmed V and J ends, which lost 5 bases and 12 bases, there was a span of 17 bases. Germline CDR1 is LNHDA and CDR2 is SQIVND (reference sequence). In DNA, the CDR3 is TGTGCCAGTAGTCCAGACCCCGGGACTCCGCAGTTCTTC. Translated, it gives CASSPDPGTPQFF. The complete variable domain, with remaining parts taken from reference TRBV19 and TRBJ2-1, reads DGGITQSPKYLFRKEGQNVTLSCEQNLNHDAMYWYRQDPGQGLRLIYYSQIVNDFQKGDIAEGYSVSREKKESFPLTVTSAQKNPTAFYLCASSPDPGTPQFFGPGTRLTVL.

CDR3 coding DNA: TGTGCCAGCAGCTTGGTGTCGCGGAACCTCCACGAGCAGTACTTC. Encoded protein: CASSLVSRNLHEQYF. This sequence joins TRBV5-6 and TRBJ2-7; D unclear. This CDR3 has 15 amino acids. Germline CDR1 SGHDT, CDR2 YYEEEE. Trimming removed 0 bases from V and 5 bases from J, with 15 bases in between. Based on the CDR3 plus reference TRBV5-6 and TRBJ2-7, the full variable domain is DAGVTQSPTHLIKTRGQQVTLRCSPKSGHDTVSWYQQALGQGPQFIFQYYEEEERQRGNFPDRFSGHQFPNYSSELNVNALLLGDSALYLCASSLVSRNLHEQYFGPGTRLTVT.

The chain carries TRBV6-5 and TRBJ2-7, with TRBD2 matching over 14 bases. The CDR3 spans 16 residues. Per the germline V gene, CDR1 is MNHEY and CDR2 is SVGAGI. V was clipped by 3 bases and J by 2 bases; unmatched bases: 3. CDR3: CASSYGTSGRPYEQYF. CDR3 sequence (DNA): TGTGCCAGCAGTTATGGGACTAGCGGGAGACCCTACGAGCAGTACTTC.

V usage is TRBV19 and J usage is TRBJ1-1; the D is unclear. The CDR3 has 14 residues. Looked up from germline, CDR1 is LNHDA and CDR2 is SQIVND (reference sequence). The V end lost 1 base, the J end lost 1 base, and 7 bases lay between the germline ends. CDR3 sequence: CASSIGAGNTEAFF. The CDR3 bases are TGTGCCAGTAGTATAGGTGCGGGGAACACTGAAGCTTTCTTT.

The CDR3 region has the DNA TGTGCCAGCAGTTTAGGGGCCGGTAGCCCGTATGGCTACACCTTC. As protein: CASSLGAGSPYGYTF. The chain joins TRBV28 to TRBJ1-2; D is possibly TRBD1 (5 bases). Germline loops: CDR1 MDHEN, CDR2 SYDVKM. V was trimmed by 2 bases and J by 5 bases, leaving 15 bases between them. The CDR3 consists of 15 residues.

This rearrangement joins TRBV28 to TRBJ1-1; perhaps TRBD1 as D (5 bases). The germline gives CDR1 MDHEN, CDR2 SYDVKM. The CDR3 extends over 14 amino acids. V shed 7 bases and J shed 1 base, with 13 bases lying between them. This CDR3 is CASTLDTENTEAFF. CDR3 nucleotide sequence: TGTGCCAGCACCCTGGACACTGAGAACACTGAAGCTTTCTTT. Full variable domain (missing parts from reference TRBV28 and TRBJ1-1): DVKVTQSSRYLVKRTGEKVFLECVQDMDHENMFWYRQDPGLGLRLIYFSYDVKMKEKGDIPEGYSVSREKKERFSLILESASTNQTSMYLCASTLDTENTEAFFGQGTRLTVV.

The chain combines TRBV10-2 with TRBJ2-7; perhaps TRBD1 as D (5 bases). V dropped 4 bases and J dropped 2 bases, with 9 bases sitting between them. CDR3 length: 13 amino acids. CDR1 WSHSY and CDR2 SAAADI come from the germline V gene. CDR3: CASSVTGTYEQYF. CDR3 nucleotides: TGCGCCAGCAGTGTTACAGGCACCTACGAGCAGTACTTC.

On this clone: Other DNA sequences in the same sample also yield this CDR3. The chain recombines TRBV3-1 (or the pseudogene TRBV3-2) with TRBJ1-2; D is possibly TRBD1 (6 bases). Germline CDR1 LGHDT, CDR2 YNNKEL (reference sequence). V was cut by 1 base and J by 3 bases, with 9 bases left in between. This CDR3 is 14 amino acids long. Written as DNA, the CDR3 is TGTGCCAGCAGCCAAGTAGGACAGTACTATGGCTACACCTTC. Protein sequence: CASSQVGQYYGYTF.

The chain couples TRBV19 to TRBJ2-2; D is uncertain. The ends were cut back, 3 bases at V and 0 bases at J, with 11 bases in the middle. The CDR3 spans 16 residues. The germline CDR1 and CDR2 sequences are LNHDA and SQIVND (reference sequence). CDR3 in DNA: TGTGCCAGTAGTATGCCGGGTTGGGCGAACACCGGGGAGCTGTTTTTT. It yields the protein CASSMPGWANTGELFF.

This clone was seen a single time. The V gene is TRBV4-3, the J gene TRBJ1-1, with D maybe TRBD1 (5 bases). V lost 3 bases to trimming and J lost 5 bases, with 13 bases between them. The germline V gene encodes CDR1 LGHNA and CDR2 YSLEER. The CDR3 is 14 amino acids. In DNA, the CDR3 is TGCGCCAGCAGCCACCTGGAACGGGGGACTGAAGCTTTCTTT. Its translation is CASSHLERGTEAFF.

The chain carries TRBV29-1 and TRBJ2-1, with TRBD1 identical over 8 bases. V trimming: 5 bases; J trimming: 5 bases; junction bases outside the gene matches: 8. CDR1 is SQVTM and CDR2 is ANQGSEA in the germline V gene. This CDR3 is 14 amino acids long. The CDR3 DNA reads TGCAGCGTTAGGAAAAACAGGGGGAACAATGAGCAGTTCTTC. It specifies CSVRKNRGNNEQFF.

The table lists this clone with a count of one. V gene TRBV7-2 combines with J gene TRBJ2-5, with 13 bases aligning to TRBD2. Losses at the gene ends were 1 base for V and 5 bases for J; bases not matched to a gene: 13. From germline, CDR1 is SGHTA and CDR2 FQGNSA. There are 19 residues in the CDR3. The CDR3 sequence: CASSLGFGTSGRVGETQYF. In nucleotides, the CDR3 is TGTGCCAGCAGCTTAGGGTTCGGTACTAGCGGGAGGGTCGGGGAGACCCAGTACTTC.